This T cell receptor beta chain was profiled in a study of OX40 agonist ivuxolimab in advanced cancers. Study in general: The patients' treatment was ivuxolimab, an agonistic anti-OX40 (CD134) antibody.

Blood sampling took place at baseline, cycle 4 day 1, and cycle 7 day 1. General study results and limits: Low normalized clonal expansion also occurred in some nonresponding patients. CD8+ T cells showed, on average, more clonal expansion than CD4+ cells.

Profiling relied on immunoSEQ multiplex PCR, and the TCRdb table lists in-frame clones only, not all of them. This table has roughly 93,000 clones, approximately 84% appearing once. Deletions cut 4 bases from V and 2 bases from J, with 14 bases between. The CDR3 sequence is 15 residues long. CDR1 is SGHRS and CDR2 is YFSETQ in the germline V gene. Concerning this clone: The target antigen is unknown.

This receptor was taken from an adult with an advanced solid tumor such as melanoma, head and neck, liver or kidney cancer. The chain is built from TRBV5-1 and TRBJ2-3; the D gene is possibly TRBD1 (5 bases). The source material was CD4+ or CD8+ T cells sorted from blood, sampled in a trial of the OX40 agonist ivuxolimab. Written as DNA, the CDR3 is TGCGCCAGCAGCACGACAGCGTTAGCCACAGATACGCAGTATTTT. This sequence encodes CASSTTALATDTQYF.